This T cell receptor (beta chain) is drawn from a study of identical twins (dated by TCRdb to the mid-2010s). About the investigation overall: To test whether fetal clonotypes persist, this study deep-sequenced TCR alpha and beta repertoires from monozygotic twins, from unrelated adults of various ages, and from cord blood. Replicate twin experiments were performed at different times using different library preparation protocols to rule out contamination.

Only healthy Caucasian donors were included. The twin cohort comprised three pairs of female monozygotic twins, all aged roughly 18 to 30 years. Using Miltenyi CD45RO+ enrichment and human naive T-cell isolation kits, memory (CD45RO+) and naive T cells were isolated from PBMC. What the research found in general, with its limitations: Because the same donors could not be followed over many years, conclusions were based on cross-sectional statistical analysis. Compared with coincidental sharing between unrelated individuals, an excess of low generation-probability sequences was observed among out-of-frame TCR alpha sequences shared between twins. Excess twin sharing in beta out-of-frame sequences was weaker because fewer shared sequences lowered the signal-to-noise ratio. Invariant T cells such as MAIT and iNKT could partly confound zero-insertion analyses, though diverse VJ usage argued against this for most clonotypes. Recombination models systematically underestimated out-of-frame TCR alpha sharing in monozygotic twins but agreed with sharing between unrelated individuals. Abundant cord blood beta clonotypes carried fewer insertions; young adult naive repertoires showed a weaker similar trend, while memory repertoires showed none.

Library method: 5' RACE. The sample was run on an Illumina HiSeq 2000. A universal primer binding site was added through template switching, and the final cDNA carried a unique molecular identifier so that TCR cDNA molecules could be counted accurately. Specific primers in the conserved constant-segment region were used to synthesize first-strand cDNA for the TCR alpha and beta chains. Each cDNA library was double barcoded, with a SMART-Mk sample barcode plus Illumina barcodes, to control for contamination. Two successive PCR steps introduced TruSeq adapter sequences along with Illumina sample barcodes. Sequencing of the TCR alpha and beta cDNA libraries was done on the Illumina HiSeq platform using custom primers. The paper's data handling went like this. Unique molecular identifiers were extracted from raw reads with MiGEC, and CDR3 positions were determined with MiXCR. Recombination models were inferred per individual with the repgenHMM and IGoR tools using an EM algorithm. Shared clonotype analysis was performed with the tcR package in R, normalizing sharing by the product of cloneset sizes. To study raw recombination without the effects of thymic and clonal selection, out-of-frame nonproductive sequences were analyzed. The public reads were reprocessed in TCRdb via fastp at Q25 and MiXCR, keeping in-frame beta chains. For every CDR3 protein sequence, its rows merge into one entry that carries the most common genes and DNA. These V and J calls originate from TCRdb's pipeline instead of the authors' own analysis. The sample table lists about 260,000 distinct CDR3 sequences, around 6.6% of them with a count of one. Together, the top ten hold about 3.6% of the sample.

The CDR3 goes from the cysteine to the phenylalanine over 15 residues. The DNA shown is the 45-base CDR3, in frame from base 1. Between the V and J ends, shortened by 4 bases and 5 bases respectively, the junction contains 16 bases. The germline V gene yields SGHRS for CDR1 and YFSETQ for CDR2. This clonotype appeared a few times. Its cognate antigen has yet to be identified. Qualities for individual bases were not recorded, and no much larger clone is one base off. Separately, the same data were catalogued under a study of yellow fever vaccine responses in identical twins. As described in the second report: According to the authors, the vaccine-induced T cell response in identical twins seemed to be partly convergent and partly specific to each individual. In the study, vaccine-responding T cell clones were precisely tracked in identical twins.

Sequenced: memory (CD45RO+) T cells sorted from blood. The cell subset or site tag for this specimen amounts to: CD45RO+ enriched T cells. In this chain, TRBV5-1 is recombined with TRBJ2-1; no D segment can be confidently identified. The receptor comes from a woman aged 18-30 years in good health. The nucleotides read TGCGCCAGCAGCCTGTCCCCTGGCGTCAACAATGAGCAGTTCTTC. Translated, this gives CASSLSPGVNNEQFF.